These 13 T cell receptor beta chains share one sample of origin, sequenced in a study of siplizumab effects on memory and regulatory T cells. Sequencing was performed with immunoSEQ multiplex PCR; in TCRdb, only in-frame clones are kept and a portion is missing. The sample contains 70,000 or so clones, under 95% of which appear only once. Source material: CD8+ T cells sorted from blood. These receptors were taken from a human donor in good health.

The CDR3 nucleotides read TGTGCCAGCAGCGCAGGGCTAGCGGGACTCACAGATACGCAGTATTTT. It encodes CASSAGLAGLTDTQYF. The chain couples TRBV9 to TRBJ2-3, with TRBD2 matching 9 bases. This CDR3 is built from 16 residues. The germline V gene encodes CDR1 SGDLS and CDR2 YYNGEE. V shed 3 bases, J shed 2 bases, and the junction held 7 bases outside the gene matches.

V is TRBV6-4 and J is TRBJ2-7; D gene ambiguous. Germline lookup yields CDR1 MRHNA and CDR2 SNTAGT. The length of the CDR3 is 15 residues. V was cut by 7 bases and J by 0 bases, with 16 bases left in between. CDR3 in DNA: TGTGCCAGCACCTACACGGCGCCCGTCTCCTACGAGCAGTACTTC. It is translated as CASTYTAPVSYEQYF.

The chain recombines TRBV7-9 with TRBJ2-2; D remains unclear. V lost 1 base and J lost 2, with 8 bases in between. The germline V gene encodes CDR1 SEHNR and CDR2 FQNEAQ (reference sequence). CDR3 length: 15 amino acids. The CDR3 here is CASSLVLANTGELFF. CDR3 nucleotides: TGTGCCAGCAGCTTAGTTTTAGCCAACACCGGGGAGCTGTTTTTT.

This clone appeared a few times. The J gene is TRBJ1-1, the V gene TRBV30; D call uncertain. V was pared by 2 bases and J by 1 base, with 8 bases between. This CDR3 comprises 13 residues. Germline CDR1 GTSNPN, CDR2 SVGIG (reference sequence). The CDR3 loop is CAWSLSGNTEAFF. The CDR3 coding sequence is TGTGCCTGGAGTCTTTCAGGGAACACTGAAGCTTTCTTT.

This clone was recorded a few times. V is TRBV27 and J is TRBJ2-1; 9 nucleotides match TRBD2. The CDR3 extends over 14 amino acids. Germline loops: CDR1 MNHEY, CDR2 SMNVEV (reference sequence). Losses at the gene ends were 5 bases for V and 6 bases for J; bases not matched to a gene: 5. CDR3: CASSPGTSPNEQFF. The CDR3 coding sequence is TGTGCCAGCAGTCCCGGGACTAGCCCCAATGAGCAGTTCTTC.

The CDR3 DNA is TGCGCCAGCAGCTTTGACAGCAACACCGGGGAGCTGTTTTTT. Its protein product is CASSFDSNTGELFF. J is TRBJ2-2 and V is TRBV4-1, with a possible D match to TRBD1 (5 bases). The CDR3 sequence is 14 residues long. CDR1 MGHRA and CDR2 YSYEKL come from the germline V gene. V lost 5 bases, J lost 2 bases, and 9 bases lay in between.

The chain joins TRBV27 to TRBJ1-2; 7 bases map to TRBD1. V was pared by 1 base and J by 1 base, with 3 bases of the junction left unmatched. Germline lookup yields CDR1 MNHEY and CDR2 SMNVEV (reference sequence). This CDR3 has 15 residues. CDR3 amino acids: CASSLYQGGNYGYTF. The CDR3 DNA is TGTGCCAGCAGTTTATATCAGGGGGGTAACTATGGCTACACCTTC.

This sequence joins TRBV15 and TRBJ2-1; no clear D gene. This CDR3 region has 17 residues. Germline CDR1 is LNHNV and CDR2 is YYDKDF (reference sequence). Deletions cut 4 bases from V and 0 bases from J, with 16 bases between. The DNA for the CDR3 is TGTGCCACCAGCACGAGTCGAACAGTGTACTCCTACAATGAGCAGTTCTTC. Its translation: CATSTSRTVYSYNEQFF.

This clone was observed once. V is TRBV6-5 and J is TRBJ2-2; D unresolved. CDR3 length: 12 amino acids. Germline lookup yields CDR1 MNHEY and CDR2 SVGAGI. V lost 6 bases and J lost 8, with 10 bases in between. The CDR3 reads CASSQPGGELFF. As DNA, the CDR3 is TGTGCCAGCAGCCAACCCGGAGGGGAGCTGTTTTTT.

The V and J genes are TRBV5-1 and TRBJ2-1; D remains ambiguous. The CDR3 loop spans 17 amino acids. Germline loops: CDR1 SGHRS, CDR2 YFSETQ. V was trimmed by 0 bases and J by 2 bases, leaving 15 bases between them. The CDR3 sequence is CASSLVQDPLPYNEQFF. The CDR3 region has the DNA TGCGCCAGCAGCTTGGTGCAAGACCCTCTTCCCTACAATGAGCAGTTCTTC.

V usage is TRBV25-1 and J usage is TRBJ2-2, with 8 bases aligning to TRBD1. This CDR3 contains 16 residues. The junction had 10 bases not matched to a gene; V was cut back by 5 bases and J by 5 bases. Germline-derived CDR1 and CDR2 are MGHDK and SYGVNS. The CDR3 DNA is TGTGCCAGCAGTTTCAGGGGGCTGAAAGGGACCGGGGAGCTGTTTTTT. It specifies CASSFRGLKGTGELFF.

This clone is a singleton in its sample. This chain connects TRBV7-9 to TRBJ1-3, with D unclear. The CDR3 spans 17 residues. V gave up 5 bases and J gave up 2 bases, with 19 bases separating them. The germline V gene encodes CDR1 SEHNR and CDR2 FQNEAQ (reference sequence). CDR3 region: CASSPQAGQVTGNTIYF. DNA of the CDR3: TGTGCCAGCAGCCCCCAAGCGGGTCAGGTAACTGGAAACACCATATATTTT.

The count of this clone is one. The rearrangement uses TRBV21-1 and TRBJ1-4. TRBV21-1 is a known pseudogene. This CDR3 has 15 residues. The CDR3 protein is CANHKGGKDNEKLFF. CDR3 coding DNA: TGTGCCAACCATAAGGGGGGAAAGGATAATGAAAAACTGTTTTTT.